This T cell receptor (beta chain) was sequenced during a study of blood T cell repertoires in COVID-19. Study at large: The analysed material was cDNA or gDNA that came from T cells, B-cell-depleted T cells, or PBMCs.

The CDR3 runs to 14 residues. Trimming took 5 bases from V and 4 from J; bases not matched to a gene: 6. Germline V gene sequence: CDR1 MNHEY, CDR2 SVGAGI. Authors' processing steps: For nucleated cells, counts were estimated from reference gene primer amplification. Measured with immunoSEQ multiplex PCR; TCRdb has only the in-frame clones, and not every one. V, J and clone size were drawn from that table, and D and trimming were deduced from the DNA. Among a few hundred thousand clones listed, nearly 90% were seen once. The receptor was derived from a man aged 18-30 years with active or convalescent COVID-19. The V gene is TRBV6-5, the J gene TRBJ1-2; 8 bases are a match to TRBD1. Sequencing was carried out using peripheral blood. CDR3 residues: CASSHTGGAYGYTF. CDR3 sequence (DNA): TGTGCCAGCAGTCACACAGGGGGGGCCTATGGCTACACCTTC.